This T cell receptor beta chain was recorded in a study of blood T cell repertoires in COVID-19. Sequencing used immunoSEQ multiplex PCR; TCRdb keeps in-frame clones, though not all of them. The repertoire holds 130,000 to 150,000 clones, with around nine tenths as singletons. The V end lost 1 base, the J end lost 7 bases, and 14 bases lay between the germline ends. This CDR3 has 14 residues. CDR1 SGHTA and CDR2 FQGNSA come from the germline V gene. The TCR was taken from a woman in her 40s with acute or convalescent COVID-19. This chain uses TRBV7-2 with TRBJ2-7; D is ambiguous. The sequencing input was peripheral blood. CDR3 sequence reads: CASSLGGPEIEQYF. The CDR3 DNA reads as TGTGCCAGCAGCTTAGGAGGCCCGGAGATTGAGCAGTACTTC.